The rows below give T cell receptor beta chains drawn from one sample of a study of shared clonotypes between healthy human individuals. Profiling relied on immunoSEQ multiplex PCR, and the TCRdb table lists in-frame clones only, not all of them. The sample lists roughly 2,000,000 clones; about 95% were seen once. The sample comprised naive CD8+ T cells sorted from blood. Receptors originate from a man aged 18 to 29 in good health. The CDR3 runs from the conserved cysteine through the conserved F or W. Each record gives: clone size, V gene, J gene, D gene, CDR3 protein, CDR3 DNA. The D gene is left open where the match is weak. Clone sizes are given selectively: once, few, many, or a class where the clone is expanded.

NA	TRBV28	TRBJ1-4	NA	CATTRTDEKLFF	TGTGCCACCACACGTACCGATGAAAAACTGTTTTTT
NA	TRBV7-9	TRBJ2-5	TRBD2	CASSLGGTSGGLQETQYF	TGTGCCAGCAGCTTAGGCGGGACTAGCGGGGGGCTTCAAGAGACCCAGTACTTC
NA	TRBV19	TRBJ2-7	NA	CASSIWAGTSYEQYF	TGTGCCAGTAGTATCTGGGCGGGAACCTCCTACGAGCAGTACTTC
NA	TRBV28	TRBJ1-5	NA	CASSFSSNQPQHF	TGTGCCAGCAGTTTTAGTAGCAATCAGCCCCAGCATTTT
NA	TRBV4-1	TRBJ2-7	TRBD2	CASSQGLATNPISYEQYF	TGCGCCAGCAGCCAGGGACTAGCGACCAACCCAATATCCTACGAGCAGTACTTC
NA	TRBV6-5	TRBJ1-2	NA	CASSYWARPITEGYTF	TGTGCCAGCAGTTATTGGGCCCGACCCATCACGGAGGGCTACACCTTC
NA	TRBV7-8	TRBJ2-1	TRBD2	CASRPGLAGISYNEQFF	TGTGCCAGCAGACCCGGACTAGCGGGCATCTCCTACAATGAGCAGTTCTTC
NA	TRBV21-1	TRBJ2-5	NA	CASSKVGRSQETQYF	TGTGCCAGCAGCAAAGTCGGCAGGAGCCAAGAGACCCAGTACTTC
NA	TRBV6-5	TRBJ1-6	TRBD1	CASSSVWTGPNSPLHF	TGTGCCAGCAGTTCCGTTTGGACAGGGCCGAATTCACCCCTCCACTTT
NA	TRBV11-2	TRBJ2-7	TRBD2	CASSSLAGGASYEQYF	TGTGCCAGCAGCTCGCTAGCGGGGGGGGCATCCTACGAGCAGTACTTC
NA	TRBV4-2	TRBJ2-1	TRBD2	CASSQWLGEGYNEQFF	TGTGCCAGCAGCCAATGGCTCGGGGAGGGATACAATGAGCAGTTCTTC
NA	TRBV15	TRBJ1-2	NA	CATSSGSVLGGYTF	TGTGCCACCAGCAGTGGTTCGGTGCTGGGAGGCTACACCTTC
NA	TRBV5-6	TRBJ2-7	TRBD2	CASSLGLAEVYEQYF	TGTGCCAGCAGCTTAGGGCTAGCGGAAGTCTACGAGCAGTACTTC
NA	TRBV9	TRBJ2-2	NA	CASSVIVTGELFF	TGTGCCAGCAGCGTTATAGTCACCGGGGAGCTGTTTTTT
NA	TRBV13	TRBJ2-5	NA	CASSHDSGAKVQETQYF	TGTGCCAGCAGTCACGACTCCGGAGCCAAGGTTCAAGAGACCCAGTACTTC
NA	TRBV13	TRBJ2-3	TRBD2	CASSPGLAGETTDTQYF	TGTGCCAGCAGCCCTGGACTAGCGGGGGAGACCACAGATACGCAGTATTTT
NA	TRBV7-9	TRBJ2-1	TRBD2	CASSWELAGGYNEQFF	TGTGCCAGCAGCTGGGAACTAGCGGGGGGTTACAATGAGCAGTTCTTC
NA	TRBV7-9	TRBJ2-7	TRBD1	CASSPWGTGSSYEQYF	TGTGCCAGCAGCCCCTGGGGGACAGGGAGCTCCTACGAGCAGTACTTC
NA	TRBV4-1	TRBJ2-7	NA	CASSQDRRAEQYF	TGCGCCAGCAGCCAAGATAGGAGGGCCGAGCAGTACTTC
NA	TRBV9	TRBJ2-7	NA	CASSPGYEQYF	TGTGCCAGCAGCCCCGGTTACGAGCAGTACTTC
NA	TRBV29-1	TRBJ1-1	TRBD1	CSQGGQGSTEAFF	TGCAGCCAAGGGGGACAGGGGAGCACTGAAGCTTTCTTT
NA	TRBV5-1	TRBJ1-2	TRBD1	CASSLEGTGSDGYTF	TGCGCCAGCAGCTTGGAAGGGACAGGGAGTGATGGCTACACCTTC
NA	TRBV13	TRBJ1-1	NA	CASSVIAGEAFF	TGTGCCAGCAGCGTGATAGCGGGTGAAGCTTTCTTT
NA	TRBV7-8	TRBJ2-1	TRBD1	CASSSRGYEQFF	TGTGCCAGCAGCTCCAGGGGGTATGAGCAGTTCTTC
NA	TRBV5-1	TRBJ2-1	NA	CASSSWGDGTTSSYNEQFF	TGCGCCAGCAGCTCGTGGGGGGATGGGACAACGAGCTCCTACAATGAGCAGTTCTTC
NA	TRBV28	TRBJ1-1	TRBD1	CASSSPPQTGVEAFF	TGTGCCAGCAGTTCTCCCCCCCAAACAGGGGTTGAAGCTTTCTTT
NA	TRBV29-1	TRBJ2-7	NA	CSVEGVAEQYF	TGCAGCGTTGAAGGCGTCGCCGAGCAGTACTTC
NA	TRBV7-9	TRBJ2-1	NA	CASSFEGPRNNEQFF	TGTGCCAGCAGCTTTGAGGGGCCGCGGAACAATGAGCAGTTCTTC
NA	TRBV10-3	TRBJ2-1	TRBD2	CAISEGTSGGPYANEQFF	TGTGCCATCTCAGAAGGGACTAGCGGGGGGCCCTATGCGAATGAGCAGTTCTTC
once	TRBV5-1	TRBJ2-7	TRBD1	CASSLAGTGYEQYF	TGCGCCAGCAGCTTGGCCGGGACAGGCTACGAGCAGTACTTC
NA	TRBV19	TRBJ1-3	NA	CASSIDGGLLRNTIYF	TGTGCCAGTAGTATAGACGGGGGCCTACTGAGGAACACCATATATTTT
NA	TRBV7-9	TRBJ2-5	TRBD2	CASSHTTSGGLETQYF	TGTGCCAGCAGCCATACGACTAGCGGGGGACTGGAGACCCAGTACTTC
NA	TRBV12-2	TRBJ2-3	NA	CASRLRPGTGEDTQYF	TGTGCAAGTCGCCTACGTCCCGGGACAGGGGAAGATACGCAGTATTTT
NA	TRBV11-2	TRBJ2-1	NA	CASSLVGSYNEQFF	TGTGCCAGCAGTTTGGTTGGGAGCTACAATGAGCAGTTCTTC
NA	TRBV7-9	TRBJ1-1	NA	CASSLEAGTEAFF	TGTGCCAGCAGCTTAGAGGCCGGGACTGAAGCTTTCTTT
NA	TRBV6-5	TRBJ2-3	NA	CASSSWGTQDTDTQYF	TGTGCCAGCAGTTCCTGGGGGACTCAAGACACAGATACGCAGTATTTT
NA	TRBV6-5	TRBJ2-3	TRBD2	CASSYTGGAPDTQYF	TGTGCCAGCAGTTACACGGGGGGGGCCCCAGATACGCAGTATTTT
NA	TRBV13	TRBJ2-7	NA	CASSPLGAGEQYF	TGTGCCAGCAGCCCGCTCGGGGCAGGCGAGCAGTACTTC
NA	TRBV7-8	TRBJ2-7	TRBD2	CASSLRDYFTYEQYF	TGTGCCAGCAGCTTAAGGGACTACTTTACCTACGAGCAGTACTTC
NA	TRBV10-3	TRBJ2-3	NA	CAISESREGDTQYF	TGTGCCATCAGTGAGTCCAGGGAAGGGGATACGCAGTATTTT
once	TRBV28	TRBJ2-5	TRBD2	CATIRGLGQETQYF	TGTGCCACCATTAGGGGACTAGGGCAAGAGACCCAGTACTTC
NA	TRBV27	TRBJ2-3	TRBD2	CASRRLATDTQYF	TGTGCCAGCAGGCGACTAGCCACAGATACGCAGTATTTT
NA	TRBV21-1	TRBJ1-5	NA	CASSKGRTDNQPQHF	TGTGCCAGCAGCAAAGGGCGGACAGACAATCAGCCCCAGCATTTT
NA	TRBV6-5	TRBJ2-2	NA	CASTTVAGELFF	TGTGCCAGCACGACGGTGGCTGGGGAGCTGTTTTTT
NA	TRBV30	TRBJ1-6	NA	CAWTSKGPQGPSPLHF	TGTGCCTGGACCTCTAAAGGGCCACAGGGTCCTTCACCCCTCCACTTT
NA	TRBV9	TRBJ2-7	NA	CASTRGGGGGYEQYF	TGTGCCAGCACCCGAGGAGGGGGGGGCGGGTACGAGCAGTACTTC
NA	TRBV6-5	TRBJ2-7	TRBD1	CASSYSTGERAYEQYF	TGTGCCAGCAGTTACTCTACAGGGGAGAGGGCCTACGAGCAGTACTTC
NA	TRBV7-7	TRBJ2-1	NA	CASSPGSSIEQFF	TGTGCTAGCAGCCCCGGTTCGTCGATTGAGCAGTTCTTC
NA	TRBV7-8	TRBJ2-1	NA	CASSFSQPEAPLMYNEQFF	TGTGCCAGCAGCTTTTCTCAACCCGAGGCTCCCTTAATGTACAATGAGCAGTTCTTC
NA	TRBV4-3	TRBJ2-2	TRBD1	CASSYRQGGELFF	TGCGCCAGCAGCTACCGACAGGGCGGGGAGCTGTTTTTT
NA	TRBV6-5	TRBJ2-3	NA	CASSYLGARGDTQYF	TGTGCCAGCAGTTACTTGGGAGCGAGGGGAGATACGCAGTATTTT
NA	TRBV6-5	TRBJ2-1	TRBD2	CASSYYSGGLDEQFF	TGTGCCAGCAGTTACTACAGCGGGGGCTTGGATGAGCAGTTCTTC
NA	TRBV14	TRBJ2-7	NA	CASSHTRGNAYEQYF	TGTGCCAGCAGCCATACCAGGGGAAACGCCTACGAGCAGTACTTC
NA	TRBV7-2	TRBJ2-1	TRBD2	CASSGGEVEQFF	TGTGCCAGCAGCGGGGGGGAGGTTGAGCAGTTCTTC
NA	TRBV30	TRBJ2-1	NA	CAWSGGTVSSYNEQFF	TGTGCCTGGAGTGGGGGTACTGTAAGCTCCTACAATGAGCAGTTCTTC
NA	TRBV28	TRBJ1-1	TRBD1	CASSLRDRVNTEAFF	TGTGCCAGCAGTTTAAGAGACAGGGTAAACACTGAAGCTTTCTTT
NA	TRBV6-1	TRBJ2-7	TRBD1	CASNPWTGTDTEQYF	TGTGCCAGCAATCCGTGGACAGGGACCGATACCGAGCAGTACTTC
NA	TRBV7-6	TRBJ2-5	TRBD1	CASSSRDRETKETQYF	TGTGCCAGCAGCAGCCGGGACAGAGAAACTAAAGAGACCCAGTACTTC
NA	TRBV7-9	TRBJ2-5	TRBD2	CASSLKISRTSRSEETQYF	TGTGCCAGCAGCTTAAAGATTAGTCGGACTAGCCGATCGGAAGAGACCCAGTACTTC